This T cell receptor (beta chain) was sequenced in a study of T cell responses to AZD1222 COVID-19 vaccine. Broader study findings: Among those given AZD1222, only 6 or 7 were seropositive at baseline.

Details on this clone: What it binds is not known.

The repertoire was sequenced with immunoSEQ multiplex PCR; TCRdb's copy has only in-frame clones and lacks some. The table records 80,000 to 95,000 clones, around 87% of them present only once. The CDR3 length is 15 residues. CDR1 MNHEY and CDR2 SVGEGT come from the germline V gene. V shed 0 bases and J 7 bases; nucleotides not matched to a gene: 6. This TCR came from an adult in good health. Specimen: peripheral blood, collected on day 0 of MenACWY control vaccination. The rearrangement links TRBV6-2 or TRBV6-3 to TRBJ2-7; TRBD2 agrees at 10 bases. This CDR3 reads CASSYSRSGRAEQYF. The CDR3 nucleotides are TGTGCCAGCAGTTACTCGAGAAGCGGGAGGGCTGAGCAGTACTTC.